This T cell receptor (beta chain) was obtained from a study of blood T cell repertoires in COVID-19. Study-wide background: Acute and convalescent COVID-19 specimens originated in the United States, Italy and Spain.

TCRdb's table, derived via immunoSEQ multiplex PCR, lists solely in-frame clones and lacks some. The sample gives roughly 62,000 clones, around 90% of which show up once; more than 1% is in the top ten. CDR1 and CDR2 from the germline V gene are MDHEN and SYDVKM. The ends were cut back, 3 bases at V and 5 bases at J, with 13 bases in the middle. The CDR3 has 14 residues. This clonotype was obtained from a man aged 70-80 years with acute or convalescent COVID-19. The chain is built from TRBV28 and TRBJ2-5; weak D call: TRBD1 (6 bases). The source material was peripheral blood. CDR3 sequence reads: CASSFEEQGETQYF. CDR3 nucleotides: TGTGCCAGCAGTTTCGAGGAACAGGGCGAGACCCAGTACTTC. Supplemented by reference TRBV28 and TRBJ2-5, the full variable domain reads DVKVTQSSRYLVKRTGEKVFLECVQDMDHENMFWYRQDPGLGLRLIYFSYDVKMKEKGDIPEGYSVSREKKERFSLILESASTNQTSMYLCASSFEEQGETQYFGPGTRLLVL.